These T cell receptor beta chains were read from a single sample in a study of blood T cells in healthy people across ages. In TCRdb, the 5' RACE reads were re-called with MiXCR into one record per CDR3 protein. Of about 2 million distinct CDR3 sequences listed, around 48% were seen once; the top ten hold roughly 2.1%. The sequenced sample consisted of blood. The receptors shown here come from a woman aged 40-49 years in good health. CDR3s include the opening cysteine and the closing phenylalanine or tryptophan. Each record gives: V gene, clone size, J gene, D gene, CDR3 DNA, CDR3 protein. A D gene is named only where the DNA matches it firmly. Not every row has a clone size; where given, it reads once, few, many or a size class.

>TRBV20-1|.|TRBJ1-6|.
TGCAGTGCTAGAGGGACAATCGGACCCCTCCACTTT
CSARGTIGPLHF
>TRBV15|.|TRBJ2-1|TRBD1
TGTGCCACCAGGGACAGGGGAGACAATGAGCAGTTCTTC
CATRDRGDNEQFF
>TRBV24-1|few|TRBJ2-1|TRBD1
TGTGCCACCAGTGACCCTGACAGGGATGAGCAGTTCTTC
CATSDPDRDEQFF
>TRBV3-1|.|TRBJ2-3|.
TGTGCCAGCGGGCGGGACTCCTTTCCTACGCAGTATTTT
CASGRDSFPTQYF
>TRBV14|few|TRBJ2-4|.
TGTGCCAGCAGCCAAGACGTGAGGACCCACTTAGCCAAAAACATTCAGTACTTC
CASSQDVRTHLAKNIQYF
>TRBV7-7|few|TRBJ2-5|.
TGTGCTAGCAGCTTAAGCTCAGTGGAGACCCAGTACTTC
CASSLSSVETQYF
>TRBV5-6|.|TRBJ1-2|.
TGTGCCAGCAGCTTTGTTTCACCCAACTATGGCTACACCTTC
CASSFVSPNYGYTF
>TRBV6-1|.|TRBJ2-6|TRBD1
TGTGCCAGCAGTGAAAGGGACAGAGCCAACGTCCTGACTTTC
CASSERDRANVLTF
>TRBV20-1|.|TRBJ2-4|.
TGCAGTGCTAGATCCCAGGCGGGGAAAAACATTCAGTACTTC
CSARSQAGKNIQYF
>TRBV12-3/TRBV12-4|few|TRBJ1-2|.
TGTGCCAGCAGTCCGATCGGTTCCTATGGCTACACCTTC
CASSPIGSYGYTF
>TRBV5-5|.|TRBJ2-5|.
TGTGCCAGCAGCTTGTTCGTGCAAGAGACCCAGTACTTC
CASSLFVQETQYF
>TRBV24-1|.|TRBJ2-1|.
TGTGCCACCAGTGATTTTGTCTCGGGGGTTGGCGATGAGCAGTTCTTC
CATSDFVSGVGDEQFF
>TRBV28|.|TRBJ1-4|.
TGTGCCAGCGCGACGCGGCGGATAAATGAAAAACTGTTTTTT
CASATRRINEKLFF
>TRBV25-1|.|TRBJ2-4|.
TGTGCCAGCAGTCCCGCCATAGGGGCATTGAACATTCAGTACTTC
CASSPAIGALNIQYF
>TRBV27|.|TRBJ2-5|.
TGTGCCAGCAGTCCCTACAGGGTTCAGGAGACCCAGTACTTC
CASSPYRVQETQYF
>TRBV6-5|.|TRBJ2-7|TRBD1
TGTGCCAGCAGTCACGGGACAGAGGAGTACTTC
CASSHGTEEYF
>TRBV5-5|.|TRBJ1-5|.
TGTGCCAGCAGCTTGGAGACACCTTATAGCAATCAGCCCCAGCATTTT
CASSLETPYSNQPQHF
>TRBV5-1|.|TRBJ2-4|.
TGCGCCAGCAGCTTGGGGTCAGAAAACATTCAGTACTTC
CASSLGSENIQYF
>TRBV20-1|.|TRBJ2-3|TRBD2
TGCAGTGCTAGGGATAGAGCGGGGACGACAGATACGCAGTATTTT
CSARDRAGTTDTQYF
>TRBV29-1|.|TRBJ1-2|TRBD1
TGCAGCGTTGAGATGGGTACAGCTGGGACAGGGTCTGCTGGCTACACCTTC
CSVEMGTAGTGSAGYTF
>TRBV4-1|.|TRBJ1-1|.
TGCGCCAGCAGCCAAGATATCGTGCGGTCGAACACTGAAGCTTTCTTT
CASSQDIVRSNTEAFF
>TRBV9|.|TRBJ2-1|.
TGTGCCAGCAGCGATTCCCGACAGGCCTCCTACAATGAGCAGTTCTTC
CASSDSRQASYNEQFF
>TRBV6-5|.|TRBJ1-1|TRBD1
TGTGCCAGCAGTTCCAAGACAGGGAGAACTGAAGCTTTCTTT
CASSSKTGRTEAFF
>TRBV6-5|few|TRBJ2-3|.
TGTGCCAGCAGTTACTCGAAGGCAGAGTACACAGATACGCAGTATTTT
CASSYSKAEYTDTQYF
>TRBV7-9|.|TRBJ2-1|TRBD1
TGTGCCAGCAGCTTAGCAACGGGACAGCCCTACAATGAGCAGTTCTTC
CASSLATGQPYNEQFF
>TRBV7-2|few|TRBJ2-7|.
TGTGCCAGCAGCTCGGACAGAGTTCGTTACGAGCAGTACTTC
CASSSDRVRYEQYF
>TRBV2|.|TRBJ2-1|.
TGTGCCAGCAGTGAAGGGGGTGGGGGGCCGCCCTACAATGAGCAGTTCTTC
CASSEGGGGPPYNEQFF
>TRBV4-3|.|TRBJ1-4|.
TGCGCCAGCAGCCAAGGACCGGGACATCCTAATGAAAAACTGTTTTTT
CASSQGPGHPNEKLFF
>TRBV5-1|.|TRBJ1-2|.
TGCGCCAGCAGCCCTTGGGTGGCGGGGTCGAGGGACTATGGCTACACCTTC
CASSPWVAGSRDYGYTF
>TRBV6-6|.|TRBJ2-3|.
TGTGCCAGCAGTTACGGCTTGACAGCAAGCACAGATACGCAGTATTTT
CASSYGLTASTDTQYF
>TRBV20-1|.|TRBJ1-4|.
TGCAGTGCTAGCGATGTCAGGCATAATGAAAAACTGTTTTTT
CSASDVRHNEKLFF
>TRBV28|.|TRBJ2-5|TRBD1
TGTGCCAGCAGCTTAGTTCAGGGGGCTTTTAAGGGGACCCAGTACTTC
CASSLVQGAFKGTQYF
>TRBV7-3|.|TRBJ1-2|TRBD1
TGTGCCAGCAGCTTAACTGCAGGGGGCTCCATAAAAAGCTATGGCTACACCTTC
CASSLTAGGSIKSYGYTF
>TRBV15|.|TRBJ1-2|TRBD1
TGTGCCACCAGCAGAGCTGGACAGGGGGACTATGGCTACACCTTC
CATSRAGQGDYGYTF
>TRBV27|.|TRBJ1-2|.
TGTGCCAGCAGTTCGGGACACACCAGGAGCACCTTC
CASSSGHTRSTF
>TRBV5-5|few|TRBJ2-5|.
TGTGCCAGCAGCTTGAGGACTAAACAAGAGACCCAGTACTTC
CASSLRTKQETQYF
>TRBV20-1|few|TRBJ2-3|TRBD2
TGCAGTGCTCCGTCGGCGGGGGATACAGATACGCAGTATTTT
CSAPSAGDTDTQYF
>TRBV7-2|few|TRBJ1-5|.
TGTGCCAGCAGCTCGTGGGTCCTCAATAGCAATCAGCCCCAGCATTTT
CASSSWVLNSNQPQHF
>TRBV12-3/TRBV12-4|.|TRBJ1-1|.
TGTGCCAGCACCGGACAGTTGAACACTGAAGCTTTCTTT
CASTGQLNTEAFF
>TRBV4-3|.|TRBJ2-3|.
TGCGCCAGCAGCCAAGCCTGGTTAGATACGCAGTATTTT
CASSQAWLDTQYF
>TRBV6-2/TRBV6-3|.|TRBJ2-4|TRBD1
TGTGCCAGCAGTTACCTCGGACAGGGGGCGGGCATTCAGTACTTC
CASSYLGQGAGIQYF
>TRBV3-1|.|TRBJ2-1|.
TGTGCCAGCAGCACCCGAATATATGAGCAGTTCTTC
CASSTRIYEQFF
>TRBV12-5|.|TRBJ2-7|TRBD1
TGTGCTAGCTACAAGAGACCGGGACAGGGCGCCTACGAGCAGTACTTC
CASYKRPGQGAYEQYF
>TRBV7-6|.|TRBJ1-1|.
TGTGCCAGCAGCGTCGGACGGTCGAACACTGAAGCTTTCTTT
CASSVGRSNTEAFF
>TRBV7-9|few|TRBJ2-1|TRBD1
TGTGCCAGCAGGGTCGGGACAGAATCCAATGAGCAGTTCTTC
CASRVGTESNEQFF
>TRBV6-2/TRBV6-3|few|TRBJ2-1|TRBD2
TGTGCCAGCATAAGTGGAGGACTAGCGGGGCCCCGGCCATTGCAACATGAGCAGTTCTTC
CASISGGLAGPRPLQHEQFF
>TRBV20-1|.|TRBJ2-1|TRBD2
TGCAGTGCTAGAGGGCCAGCGGGGGTGAGAAATGAGCAGTTCTTC
CSARGPAGVRNEQFF